One and the same sample provided the 14 T cell receptor beta chains below, sequenced in a study of glioma-infiltrating T cells. Amplification of TCR alpha and beta CDR3 regions from RNA used iRepertoire nested multiplex PCR. TCRdb ran MiXCR on the multiplex PCR reads and lists one entry per CDR3 protein. The data show about 3,900 distinct CDR3 sequences, roughly 31% seen once. The sample was glioma tissue, nonneoplastic brain tissue, or PBMCs (not recorded which). Source of these receptors: a human donor with low-grade glioma or glioblastoma, undergoing nonglioma brain surgery, or in good health (not recorded which).

This clonotype is termed medium-sized. The chain employs TRBV19 and TRBJ1-1, with D unresolved. CDR3 length: 14 residues. Between the trimmed V and J ends, which lost 3 bases and 5 bases, there was a span of 13 bases. Germline V CDR1 and CDR2: LNHDA, SQIVND (reference sequence). The CDR3 loop is CASSMSIGGTEAFF. The DNA for the CDR3 is TGTGCCAGTAGTATGTCCATCGGTGGGACTGAAGCTTTCTTT.

Comment on this clonotype: This may come from a read error, since a much larger clone is one base off. V gene TRBV12-3 or TRBV12-4 combines with J gene TRBJ2-4; a weak D match, TRBD2 (5 bases). V lost 7 bases, J lost 1 base, and 14 bases lay in between. The CDR3 has 15 amino acids. DNA for the CDR3: TGTGCCAGCAACCCCCCCGGCGGGGCCAAAAACATTCAGTACTTC. This sequence encodes CASNPPGGAKNIQYF.

Judged by abundance, this clonotype is large. This rearrangement joins TRBV3-1 to TRBJ1-2; possibly TRBD1 for D (5 bases). The CDR3 totals 12 residues. V dropped 5 bases and J dropped 8 bases, with 12 bases sitting between them. Germline CDR1 is LGHDT and CDR2 is YNNKEL (reference sequence). The CDR3 loop is CASSDSAGGYTF. CDR3 bases: TGTGCCAGCAGCGACAGCGCGGGAGGCTACACCTTC.

In the case of this clonotype: A single base separates this from a much larger clone, so it may be a read error. The chain uses TRBV5-1 and TRBJ1-2, with 7 bases matching TRBD1. The CDR3 runs to 15 residues. Germline-derived CDR1 and CDR2 are SGHRS and YFSETQ. With 4 bases clipped from V and 2 bases from J, the junction kept 8 bases outside the gene matches. The CDR3 loop reads CASSVVTGANYGYTF. In DNA form, the CDR3 reads TGCGCCAGCAGCGTGGTAACAGGGGCGAACTATGGCTACACCTTC.

This clonotype was counted between two and nine times. This CDR3 reads CASSSSGGRNGYTF. CDR3 DNA sequence: TGTGCCAGCAGCTCCTCAGGGGGGCGAAATGGCTACACCTTC. The rearrangement uses TRBV9 and TRBJ1-2; 7 bases map to TRBD1. Trimming removed 4 bases from V and 6 bases from J; junction bases left unmatched: 9. This CDR3 has 14 residues. Germline V gives CDR1 SGDLS, CDR2 YYNGEE.

A few counts support this clonotype. The chain carries TRBV9 and TRBJ1-2; D is undetermined. This CDR3 has 13 residues. Trimming removed 4 bases at V and 2 bases at J, with 9 bases between. The V gene's germline CDR1 is SGDLS and CDR2 YYNGEE. CDR3: CASSSQLNYGYTF. DNA of the CDR3: TGTGCCAGCAGCTCACAACTAAACTATGGCTACACCTTC.

Of note for this clonotype: One end of the junction fails to match germline, which may point to a read error. V is TRBV19 and J is TRBJ2-3; D gene ambiguous. The length of the CDR3 is 13 residues. CDR1 is LNHDA and CDR2 is SQIVND in the germline V gene (reference sequence). This CDR3 reads CVSSVRSTDTQYF. The CDR3 region has the DNA TGTGTCAGTAGTGTACGGTCCACAGATACGCAGTATTTT.

This clonotype was counted many times. CDR3 nucleotides: TGTGCCAGCAGAAAAATAGCGGGGGGCGCGGATACGCAGTATTTT. Translating gives CASRKIAGGADTQYF. The chain uses TRBV6-1 and TRBJ2-3; TRBD2 aligns across 10 bases. CDR1 and CDR2 (germline): MNHNS, SASEGT. After removal of 6 bases from V and 6 bases from J, the junction contained 9 bases not matched to a gene. This CDR3 has 15 residues.

There are many counts of this clonotype. DNA of the CDR3: TGTGCCAGCAGCTTAGTGGGCACTGAAGCTTTCTTT. Amino acids: CASSLVGTEAFF. The chain combines TRBV11-2 with TRBJ1-1; D is unclear. V lost 1 base to trimming and J lost 4 bases, with 4 bases between them. The germline CDR1 and CDR2 sequences are SGHAT and FQNNGV. CDR3 length: 12 amino acids.

This clonotype is categorized as medium-sized. The rearrangement uses TRBV6-2 or TRBV6-3 and TRBJ2-1; D is undetermined. Germline values: CDR1 MNHEY, CDR2 SVGEGT. The V end was cut by 4 bases, the J end by 6 bases, with 10 bases between. The CDR3 covers 13 residues. CDR3 in amino acids: CASSSLRGNEQFF. The CDR3 DNA follows: TGTGCCAGCAGTTCTCTTCGCGGCAATGAGCAGTTCTTC.

In this sample, this clonotype is medium-sized (0.01 to 0.1%). The rearrangement joins TRBV4-1 to TRBJ2-1; TRBD2 aligns across 7 bases. Trimming removed 1 base from V and 4 bases from J; junction bases left unmatched: 4. The V gene's germline CDR1 is MGHRA and CDR2 YSYEKL. The CDR3 is 15 residues long. Here the CDR3 reads CASSQAPGGYNEQFF. CDR3 bases: TGCGCCAGCAGCCAAGCCCCGGGGGGTTACAATGAGCAGTTCTTC.

CDR3 bases: TGCAGCGTTGCGGTGCCTGAAATTGAAGCTTTCTTT. Translation gives CSVAVPEIEAFF. This chain joins TRBV29-1 and TRBJ1-1, with D unclear. The CDR3 has 12 amino acids. Trimming removed 4 bases from V and 7 bases from J, with 13 bases in between. Germline-derived CDR1 and CDR2 are SQVTM and ANQGSEA.

V and J are TRBV7-9 and TRBJ2-1; D remains ambiguous. Trimming removed 5 bases from V and 6 bases from J, with 29 bases in between. Germline CDR1 SEHNR, CDR2 FQNEAQ (reference sequence). The CDR3 runs to 19 residues. The CDR3 DNA reads as TGTGCCAGCAGCCGAACCCCCTTCGCCCGAGGAGAAGTAGGCAATGAGCAGTTCTTC. It yields the protein CASSRTPFARGEVGNEQFF.

The sample holds many counts of this clonotype. The chain recombines TRBV4-3 with TRBJ1-1; 9 positions agree with TRBD1. V lost 0 bases to trimming and J lost 3 bases; unmatched junction nucleotides: 20. Germline-derived CDR1 and CDR2 are LGHNA and YSLEER. The CDR3 is 21 residues long. CDR3 DNA sequence: TGCGCCAGCAGCCAAGATAGGAAACAGGGGGCGCGAGGAAGAAAGGACACTGAAGCTTTCTTT. Translated, it gives CASSQDRKQGARGRKDTEAFF.